This entry describes one TCR beta chain. Its antigen is as yet unknown. CDR3 length equals 15 residues. CDR1 is SGDLS and CDR2 is YYNGEE in the germline V gene. Trimming removed 1 base from V and 2 bases from J, with 12 bases in between. As to treatment: roughly 19 received Ad26.COV2.S at low or high dose, single or two shots; 5 received placebo; per-sample allocation not given. Following the first vaccine or placebo injection, samples were taken on day 63. The sample belongs to a study of Ad26.COV2.S vaccination and SARS-CoV-2 variants. Background on the study: Ad26.COV2.S was injected intramuscularly once or twice, 56 days apart.

General study points: Vaccinees reportedly had broad spike-specific CD8+ and CD4+ T cell responses.

Only in-frame clones appear in the TCRdb table, and some are missing; sequencing was by immunoSEQ multiplex PCR. The sample comprises approximately 450,000 clones, around 90% of which are singletons, and approximately 12% rests with the top ten. Sequenced here: peripheral blood, sampled in a trial of Ad26.COV2.S vaccine versus placebo. This chain uses TRBV9 with TRBJ2-5; D is perhaps TRBD2 (6 bases). The sequence was collected from a person aged 18-65 years who received the Ad26.COV2.S COVID-19 vaccine or a placebo. Written as DNA, the CDR3 is TGTGCCAGCAGCGTAACGGGAGACCCGCAAGAGACCCAGTACTTC. Encoded protein: CASSVTGDPQETQYF. The full variable domain, completed using reference TRBV9 and TRBJ2-5, is DSGVTQTPKHLITATGQRVTLRCSPRSGDLSVYWYQQSLDQGLQFLIQYYNGEERAKGNILERFSAQQFPDLHSELNLSSLELGDSALYFCASSVTGDPQETQYFGPGTRLLVL.